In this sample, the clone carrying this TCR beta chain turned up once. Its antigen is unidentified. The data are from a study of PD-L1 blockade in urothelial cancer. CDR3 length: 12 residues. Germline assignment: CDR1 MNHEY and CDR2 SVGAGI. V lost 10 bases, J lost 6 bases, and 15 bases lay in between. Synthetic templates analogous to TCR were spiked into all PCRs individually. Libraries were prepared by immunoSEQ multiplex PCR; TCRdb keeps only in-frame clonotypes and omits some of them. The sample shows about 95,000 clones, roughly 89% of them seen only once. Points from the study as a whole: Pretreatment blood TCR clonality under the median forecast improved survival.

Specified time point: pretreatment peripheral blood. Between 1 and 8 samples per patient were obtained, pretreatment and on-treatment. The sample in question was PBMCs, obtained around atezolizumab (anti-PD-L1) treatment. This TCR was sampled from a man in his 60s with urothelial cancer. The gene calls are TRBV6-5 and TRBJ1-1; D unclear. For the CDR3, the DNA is TGTGCCACCGCTCTCCGCGGGGCTGAAGCTTTCTTT. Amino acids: CATALRGAEAFF.